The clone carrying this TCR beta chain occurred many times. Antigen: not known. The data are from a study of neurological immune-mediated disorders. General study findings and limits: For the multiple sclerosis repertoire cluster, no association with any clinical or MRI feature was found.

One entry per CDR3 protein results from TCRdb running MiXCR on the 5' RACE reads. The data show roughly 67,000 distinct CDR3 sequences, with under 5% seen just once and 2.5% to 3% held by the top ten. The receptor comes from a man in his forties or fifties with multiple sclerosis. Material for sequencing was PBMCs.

This chain's CDR3 is CASNRDTKGQALYF. Written as DNA, the CDR3 is TGTGCCAGCAATCGGGATACGAAGGGACAAGCCCTGTATTTT. This chain uses TRBV5-4 with TRBJ2-3; the D gene is possibly TRBD1 (6 bases). CDR1 is SGHNT and CDR2 is YYREEE in the germline V gene (reference sequence). This CDR3 region has 14 residues. V was pared by 6 bases and J by 14 bases, with 25 bases between. The full variable domain, in which reference TRBV5-4 and TRBJ2-3 provide the parts outside the CDR3, is ETGVTQSPTHLIKTRGQQVTLRCSSQSGHNTVSWYQQALGQGPQFIFQYYREEENGRGNFPPRFSGLQFPNYSSELNVNALELDDSALYLCASNRDTKGQALYFGPGTRLTVL.